This T cell receptor (beta chain) was sequenced for a study of blood T cell repertoires in COVID-19. The germline CDR1 and CDR2 sequences are SNHLY and FYNNEI. The CDR3 consists of 12 residues. Trimming stripped 4 bases from V and 1 base from J, with 4 bases between. The repertoire was sequenced with immunoSEQ multiplex PCR; TCRdb's copy has only in-frame clones and lacks some. The sample contains approximately 300,000 clones, 90% of which appear only once. V usage is TRBV2 and J usage is TRBJ1-1, with D uncertain. This clonotype was sampled from a woman in her twenties or thirties with COVID-19, enrolled during active disease. What was sequenced was peripheral blood. CDR3 in amino acids: CASSGRNTEAFF. CDR3 nucleotides: TGTGCCAGCAGTGGGAGGAACACTGAAGCTTTCTTT.